This TCR beta chain was recorded in a study of a mutant IDH1 vaccine in newly diagnosed glioma. For the study at large: The first vaccination came 4-6 weeks after radiotherapy alone, or with temozolomide cycles. Treated patients comprised about 60% males and about 38% females, mean age approximately 42 years. Patients' prior therapy spanned radiotherapy, temozolomide, or both; most underwent both.

Repertoires were generated with immunoSEQ multiplex PCR, while TCRdb's copy carries only in-frame clones and drops some. The sample lists tens of thousands of clones, around 82% occurring once. This clone was counted a single time. Antigen unknown. Germline loops: CDR1 MNHEY, CDR2 SVGAGI. With 6 bases removed from V and 4 bases from J, the gap between germline ends came to 9 bases. This CDR3 region has 13 residues. The time point here: week 47, end of study. Every vaccination contained 300 ug of the mutant IDH1 20-mer peptide and was paired with topical imiquimod. Eight vaccine injections were given to patients in weeks 1, 3, 5, 7, 11, 15, 19 and 23.

This material consisted of PBMCs, taken from a glioma patient whose treatment included an IDH1 peptide vaccine. This sequence was found in a man between 18 and 35 years old with glioma. Some clones in this sample may be carry-over from other donors' samples. V is TRBV6-5 and J is TRBJ2-2; D unresolved. The CDR3 DNA follows: TGTGCCAGCAGACAGTTTCCCACCGGGGAGCTGTTTTTT. It is translated as CASRQFPTGELFF.